This record concerns one TCR beta chain sequence. Its target antigen remains unknown. No quality values exist for individual bases; no much larger clone is one base distant. Ficoll-Paque density gradient centrifugation was the method used to isolate PBMCs. Instrument used: Illumina NovaSeq 6000. TCRalpha and TCRbeta cDNA libraries were built by 5'RACE with constant-segment primers, adding sample barcodes and unique molecular identifiers. RNA was extracted from every sample with Trizol reagent. Library amplification was performed in two PCR steps, and a second sample barcode and Illumina TruSeq adapters were introduced in the second step. The libraries were sequenced on an Illumina NovaSeq using 2 x 150 bp paired-end reads. In the source study's methods: With migec v1.2.7, reads were demultiplexed and then collapsed into UMI-guided consensus sequences. Using mixcr v2.1.11, UMI consensuses were aligned to TRA and TRB V and J templates and then assembled into clonotypes. A clonotype was counted as expanded or contracted only when both edgeR and NoisET called the clonotype significant, with the noise models trained on biological replicates. For edgeR calls, the cutoffs were a false discovery rate-adjusted p below 0.01 and a log2 fold-change threshold of 1. As an exploratory analysis of dynamics, max-normalized trajectories of the 1000 most abundant clonotypes were examined by PCA with hierarchical clustering. Separately sequenced CD4+ and CD8+ repertoires were used to assign a CD4 or CD8 phenotype to each responding clone. Clones were called with MiXCR by TCRdb after fastp trimmed the public reads at Q25, and only in-frame beta chains were retained. CDR3 protein duplicates are merged, each entry listing the most common genes and DNA. These V and J calls derive from TCRdb rather than the authors' analysis. Here the sample has roughly 280,000 distinct CDR3 sequences; less than 9.5% occur a single time. Less than 25% of the sample goes to the ten largest clones.

This entry comes from a study of T-cell memory formation after mild COVID-19 (dated by TCRdb to about 2021). About the study as a whole: TCR sequence clusters from the two donors were found to be largely donor specific. The cohort was made up of two young adult volunteers, one female and one male, who were previously healthy. In a couple of donors, T-cell clones that expanded and contracted after mild COVID-19 were tracked by sequencing TCRalpha and TCRbeta repertoires over time. Beyond this particular receptor, the publication reports: Contracting CD4+ clones were found mainly in CM and EM memory subsets, while CD8+ clones were enriched in EMRA. SARS-CoV-2 specificity was not confirmed for the second-wave clones peaking on day 37. Some responding clones were detected in pre-infection memory, which suggested that pre-existing cross-reactive memory T cells had joined the SARS-CoV-2 response. Balanced CD4/CD8 phenotypes were observed for clones contracting from day 15 to 85, whereas a bias towards CD4+ was observed for a second wave of clones expanding from day 15 to 37. Only two mild cases were covered by the study, and larger cohorts that include severe cases with pre-infection samples were considered necessary.

Between the V and J ends, shortened by 0 bases and 2 bases respectively, the junction contains 6 bases. Counted from cysteine to phenylalanine, this CDR3 has 15 amino acids. Only the CDR3 region is kept as DNA, spanning 45 bases read in frame from base 1. The germline V gene encodes CDR1 SGHRS and CDR2 YFSETQ. Input material: PBMCs or a T cell subset sorted from them (not recorded which). This receptor was obtained from a young man who had mild COVID-19 (a few samples of this study predate the infection). The sample titles of this study are shuffled in the database, so cell type and time point are left out; the donor was told from shared clones. This receptor chain uses TRBV5-1 and TRBJ2-6; the D gene lacks a confident call. The CDR3 region: CASSLVGPGANVLTF. The sequenced DNA: TGCGCCAGCAGCTTGGTTGGACCTGGGGCCAACGTCCTGACTTTC.